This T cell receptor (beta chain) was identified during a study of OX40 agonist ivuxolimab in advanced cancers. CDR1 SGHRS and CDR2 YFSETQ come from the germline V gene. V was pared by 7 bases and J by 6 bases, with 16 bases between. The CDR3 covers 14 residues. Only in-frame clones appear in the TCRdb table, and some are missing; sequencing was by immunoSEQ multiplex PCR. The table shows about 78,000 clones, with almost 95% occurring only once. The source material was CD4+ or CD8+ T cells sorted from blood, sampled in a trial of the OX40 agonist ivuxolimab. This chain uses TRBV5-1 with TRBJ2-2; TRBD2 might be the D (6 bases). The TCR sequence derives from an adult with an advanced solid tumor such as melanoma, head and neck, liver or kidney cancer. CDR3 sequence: CASLFDPGAGELFF. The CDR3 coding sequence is TGCGCCAGCCTTTTCGACCCGGGGGCCGGGGAGCTGTTTTTT.